The 14 T cell receptor beta chains given below trace back to one sample, sequenced in a study of CD8+CD57+ T cells in acquired aplastic anemia. Profiling of TCR beta VDJ combinations and CDR3 sequences used genomic DNA as template. A single record per CDR3 protein comes from TCRdb applying MiXCR to the reads. The sample comprises some 82,000 distinct CDR3 sequences, around 42% of which are singletons, and around 63% rests with the top ten. The sequenced sample was sorted CD4+, CD8+, or CD8+CD57+ T cells (not recorded which) from PBMCs. The receptors were gathered from a human donor in good health, serving as a control.

A few counts support this clonotype. In nucleotides, the CDR3 is TGTGCCAGCAGCCAGATTTCATCATCAAGACACGAGCAGTACTTC. Its protein product is CASSQISSSRHEQYF. The rearrangement joins TRBV3-1 to TRBJ2-7; D call uncertain. Trimming shortened V by 3 bases and J by 5 bases, and 17 bases separated the two germline ends. There are 15 residues in the CDR3. Germline V gene lookup returns CDR1 LGHDT and CDR2 YNNKEL (reference sequence).

The rearrangement uses TRBV10-2 and TRBJ1-4; 8 bases align to TRBD1. Germline values: CDR1 WSHSY, CDR2 SAAADI. V lost 5 bases and J lost 14; bases outside the gene matches: 16. This CDR3 contains 15 residues. The CDR3 bases are TGCGCCAGCAGTATTAGTAGGGACAGGTCGCTTCGGCTGTTTTTT. Protein: CASSISRDRSLRLFF.

This clonotype was counted only a few times. A much larger clone differs from this one at a single base, so this may be a read error. The CDR3 region is CASSYSTDYGHTF. CDR3 DNA sequence: TGTGCCAGCAGTTACTCCACTGACTATGGCCACACCTTC. The gene calls are TRBV6-5 and TRBJ1-2; D uncertain. CDR3 length equals 13 residues. CDR1 is MNHEY, CDR2 SVGAGI, per germline.

This clonotype was observed at least ten times. The V and J genes are TRBV6-2 or TRBV6-3 and TRBJ2-3, with no clear D. Germline V gene lookup returns CDR1 MNHEY and CDR2 SVGEGT. Trimming removed 0 bases from V and 3 bases from J, with 13 bases in between. The CDR3 has 16 residues. As DNA, the CDR3 is TGTGCCAGCAGTTACTCGACTCCTTTGGGTACAGATACGCAGTATTTT. Translating gives CASSYSTPLGTDTQYF.

The rearrangement joins TRBV25-1 to TRBJ1-4; TRBD1 matches 7 bases. This CDR3 comprises 13 residues. Germline-derived CDR1 and CDR2 are MGHDK and SYGVNS. V shed 9 bases, J shed 4 bases, and the junction held 5 bases outside the gene matches. The DNA of the CDR3 is TGTGCCAGTACACGGGACAGTAATGAAAAACTGTTTTTT. This codes for CASTRDSNEKLFF.

This clonotype was seen a few times. The chain has TRBV7-9 and TRBJ2-1, with D perhaps matching TRBD1 (6 bases). Germline V gene sequence: CDR1 SEHNR, CDR2 FQNEAQ (reference sequence). The V end was cut by 5 bases, the J end by 6 bases, with 11 bases between. The CDR3 extends over 13 amino acids. CDR3 loop: CASSTGTLNEQFF. Here the CDR3 DNA reads TGTGCCAGCAGCACCGGGACACTCAATGAGCAGTTCTTC.

The genes are TRBV7-9 and TRBJ2-1, with TRBD2 matching over 7 bases. CDR1 and CDR2 from the germline V gene are SEHNR and FQNEAQ (reference sequence). V lost 5 bases, J lost 6 bases, and 4 bases stayed unmatched. The CDR3 loop spans 13 amino acids. The CDR3 DNA reads TGTGCCAGCAGCCCTAGCGGACTCAATGAGCAGTTCTTC. Translation gives CASSPSGLNEQFF.

This clonotype was picked up many times. The chain couples TRBV2 to TRBJ2-7; 7 positions agree with TRBD1. Germline V gene data show CDR1 as SNHLY and CDR2 as FYNNEI. The trim removed 6 bases at V and 4 bases at J, leaving 6 bases unmatched. This CDR3 has 13 amino acids. The CDR3 DNA is TGTGCCAGCAGAGACAGGGCCCGATACGAGCAGTACTTC. Protein: CASRDRARYEQYF.

This chain connects TRBV30 to TRBJ2-7; TRBD1 matches at 9 bases. Germline CDR1 and CDR2: GTSNPN and SVGIG (reference sequence). Germline trimming cut 3 bases from V and 5 bases from J; bases unmatched to any gene: 8. The CDR3 covers 14 residues. The CDR3 DNA sequence: TGTGCCTGGAGCGCGACAGGGGGTTTAGACGAGCAGTACTTC. Encoded protein: CAWSATGGLDEQYF.

This clonotype has just a few counts. This chain links TRBV20-1 with TRBJ2-3; possibly TRBD1 or TRBD2 for D (5 bases each). The germline V gene encodes CDR1 DFQATT and CDR2 SNEGSKA (reference sequence). This CDR3 comprises 15 residues. V was trimmed by 5 bases and J by 3 bases, leaving 18 bases between them. The CDR3 region is CSALPGQGETDTQYF. In DNA, the CDR3 is TGCAGTGCTCTCCCGGGGCAGGGAGAAACAGATACGCAGTATTTT.

This clonotype has only a few counts. The V call is TRBV25-1, the J call TRBJ2-3, with TRBD1 identical over 11 bases. The CDR3 has 16 amino acids. In germline, CDR1 is MGHDK, CDR2 SYGVNS. The ends lost 4 bases at V and 6 bases at J; junction bases unmatched: 9. CDR3 in amino acids: CASSALADRGRDTQYF. The CDR3 DNA sequence: TGTGCCAGCAGTGCCCTAGCGGACAGGGGGCGCGATACGCAGTATTTT.

This clonotype showed up just a few times. V and J are TRBV4-1 and TRBJ1-5, with D uncertain. CDR3 length: 16 amino acids. Trimming cost V 0 bases and J 3 bases, with 12 bases left between them. Per germline, CDR1 MGHRA and CDR2 YSYEKL. CDR3 amino acids: CASSQEPPIANQPQHF. In nucleotides, the CDR3 is TGCGCCAGCAGCCAAGAACCACCCATCGCCAATCAGCCCCAGCATTTT.

Worth noting for this clonotype: Relative to the germline gene, one junction end is altered; a read error may explain this. The rearrangement joins TRBV5-1 to TRBJ2-5, with 8 bases aligning to TRBD2. Germline CDR1 reads SGHRS; CDR2 reads YFSETQ. The CDR3 runs 14 residues. The CDR3 nucleotides are TGTGCCAGCAGCTTGAGCGGGGGTCGAGAGACCCAGTACTTC. Translated: CASSLSGGRETQYF.

The CDR3 DNA sequence: TGTGCCATCAGCGAAGGGGGAGGGTATTCACCCCTCCACTTT. Translation: CAISEGGGYSPLHF. The chain has TRBV10-3 and TRBJ1-6, with D possibly TRBD1 on 6 matching bases. Germline V gene data show CDR1 as ENHRY and CDR2 as SYGVKD. This CDR3 region has 14 residues. Deletions cut 6 bases from V and 8 bases from J, with 14 bases between.